The 2 T cell receptor beta chains below were found in one sample sequenced in a study of T cell responses to AZD1222 COVID-19 vaccine. Sequencing used immunoSEQ multiplex PCR; TCRdb keeps in-frame clones, though not all of them. The table lists some 170,000 clones, about 93% of them singletons. The sample in question was peripheral blood, obtained 28 days after the second dose of the MenACWY control vaccine. The receptors come from an adult who received the MenACWY meningococcal vaccine as a control.

Only one count was recorded for this clone. This rearrangement joins TRBV6-4 to TRBJ1-1; D remains unclear. V lost 1 base to trimming and J lost 1 base, with 4 bases between them. The germline CDR1 and CDR2 sequences are MRHNA and SNTAGT. The CDR3 has 13 amino acids. This CDR3 is CASSDFRNTEAFF. CDR3 nucleotide sequence: TGTGCCAGCAGTGACTTCAGGAACACTGAAGCTTTCTTT.

The chain combines TRBV4-1 with TRBJ1-5; 7 bases match TRBD1. The CDR3 sequence is 15 residues long. From germline, CDR1 is MGHRA and CDR2 YSYEKL. J lost 9 bases, V lost 4 bases, and 12 bases had no gene match. CDR3 amino acids: CASSPRGQRSGPQHF. In DNA, the CDR3 is TGCGCCAGCAGCCCACGGGGACAGCGCTCGGGGCCCCAGCATTTT.